The clone carrying this T cell receptor (beta chain) was counted once. These data originate in a study of cytomegalovirus exposure and HLA in healthy donors. It was with 60 Vbeta and 13 Jbeta primers that the PCR ran. Sequenced by immunoSEQ multiplex PCR; TCRdb stores in-frame clones only, minus some. The sample records some 120,000 clones, roughly 82% being singletons. The CDR3 covers 12 residues. Germline-derived CDR1 and CDR2 are MNHEY and SVGAGI. Material for sequencing was PBMCs. This receptor was taken from a male donor in good health and CMV-seropositive. This rearrangement joins TRBV6-5 to TRBJ2-5, with a weak D call TRBD1 (6 bases). The end of the DNA aligns better with TRBJ2-7, so the J call may be wrong. DNA for the CDR3: TGTGCCAGCAGTTACACAGGGTTCGAGCAGTACTTC. Translated: CASSYTGFEQYF.